These T cell receptor beta chains were read from a single sample in a study of human T cells and chemical hapten exposure. TCRdb ran MiXCR on the RACE reads and lists one entry per CDR3 protein. The sample contains fewer than 100,000 distinct CDR3 sequences, 9.5% to 15% of which appear only once. The material was whole blood, obtained in connection with sensitization to the hapten diphenylcyclopropenone (DPC). Source of these receptors: a woman between 40 and 55 years old with alopecia areata. Some clones in this sample may be carry-over from other donors' samples. Each CDR3 is given with its conserved first and last residue. Fields, in order: J gene, V gene, CDR3 protein.

TRBJ1-6 TRBV28 CASSSSRGGMFPSPLHF
TRBJ2-1 TRBV6-6 CASREDGYEQFF
TRBJ2-7 TRBV20-1 CSAPRAGGHEQYF
TRBJ1-1 TRBV20-1 CSAGQDRNTEAFF
TRBJ1-5 TRBV5-8 CASSLGGRGNQPQHF
TRBJ2-7 TRBV5-5 CASSLSGGALVEQYF
TRBJ2-7 TRBV28 CASSPGQGRGQYF
TRBJ2-7 TRBV7-2 CASSLGLAGGSNEQYF
TRBJ1-1 TRBV7-6 CASSFGGQGLNTEAFF
TRBJ2-7 TRBV7-9 CASSLALAGGEEQYF
TRBJ2-7 TRBV12-3/TRBV12-4 CASSLTGAEQYF
TRBJ2-1 TRBV29-1 CSVSRGVSYNEQFF
TRBJ2-5 TRBV9 CASSVDVGQGRVGGQETQYF
TRBJ2-1 TRBV19 CASGRGDTYNEQFF
TRBJ2-7 TRBV4-2 CASSQETGGSYEQYF
TRBJ2-2 TRBV28 CACRRTGELFF
TRBJ2-1 TRBV7-9 CASTRDSNEQFF
TRBJ2-7 TRBV9 CASSGRSSYEQYF
TRBJ2-7 TRBV10-3 CAISEHSGEQYF
TRBJ1-2 TRBV29-1 CSVAPGGLYGYTF
TRBJ2-3 TRBV14 CASSQAGNTQYF
TRBJ2-3 TRBV5-1 CASSSGTGGSTDTQYF
TRBJ2-3 TRBV6-1 CASSLTEGLAASTDTQYF
TRBJ2-1 TRBV6-6 CASSYGPYNEQFF
TRBJ1-1 TRBV9 CASSDGTGGISFF
TRBJ2-1 TRBV11-2 CASSFGGRASKNEQFF
TRBJ2-7 TRBV28 CASRSGQGYEQYF
TRBJ2-7 TRBV20-1 CSARVPGLAAYEQYF
TRBJ2-7 TRBV29-1 CSVVWVSGEQYF
TRBJ1-5 TRBV28 CASSERQGIQPQHF
TRBJ2-7 TRBV18 CASSLDRMGFYEQYF
TRBJ2-6 TRBV12-5 CASRFSLWRTNGGANVLTF
TRBJ2-1 TRBV6-2/TRBV6-3 CASSSRREQFF
TRBJ2-5 TRBV1 CTSSQPTEREKETQYF
TRBJ1-5 TRBV28 CASSPFPGSRPNDHQPQHF
TRBJ2-3 TRBV7-2 CASSPLGDTQYF
TRBJ1-1 TRBV20-1 CSASRGVTEAFF
TRBJ2-1 TRBV28 CASSFTDLRVGLDEQFF
TRBJ2-3 TRBV7-2 CASSFTGSSTDTQYF
TRBJ2-7 TRBV29-1 CSVAGRVGFYEQYF
TRBJ2-7 TRBV3-1 CASSQDRTAREQYF
TRBJ2-2 TRBV9 CASSVVEVGELFF
TRBJ1-5 TRBV18 CASSFGTDRNQPQHF
TRBJ2-5 TRBV18 CASSPPGPREGETQYF
TRBJ2-1 TRBV24-1 CAIAGLAGEGEQFF
TRBJ2-5 TRBV28 CASSLNPTGDQETQYF
TRBJ2-7 TRBV5-1 CASSPEAASYEQYF
TRBJ2-3 TRBV28 CASSSTGGAFRVADTQYF
TRBJ2-1 TRBV9 CASSLGLKSSYNEQFF
TRBJ2-1 TRBV6-2/TRBV6-3 CASSRTGEAYNEQFF
TRBJ2-7 TRBV3-1 CASSHSGTSYEQYF
TRBJ2-3 TRBV28 CASSSVATDTQYF
TRBJ1-6 TRBV7-9 CASSLARDRVRNSPLHF